Shown below are 26 T cell receptor beta chains from a single sample sequenced in a study of blood T cell repertoires in COVID-19. Data came from immunoSEQ multiplex PCR; TCRdb stores just in-frame clones and leaves some out. The profile shows 150,000 to 200,000 clones, 85% to 95% of them singletons. Sequenced sample: peripheral blood. The receptor set was obtained from an older woman with COVID-19, enrolled during active disease.

The chain carries TRBV12-3 or TRBV12-4 and TRBJ1-3; D is unresolved. This CDR3 is 13 amino acids long. With 8 bases removed from V and 0 bases from J, the gap between germline ends came to 8 bases. Written as DNA, the CDR3 is TGTGCCAGCTCCTTCGGCTCTGGAAACACCATATATTTT. This codes for CASSFGSGNTIYF.

The rearrangement joins TRBV20-1 to TRBJ1-1; no clear D. The CDR3 has 11 amino acids. Per the germline V gene, CDR1 is DFQATT and CDR2 is SNEGSKA (reference sequence). Trimming left V 3 bases short and J 7 bases short, with 9 bases between. CDR3 sequence (DNA): TGCAGTGCTAGTTCCCAGAATGAAGCTTTCTTT. Its protein product is CSASSQNEAFF.

The V call is TRBV5-1, the J call TRBJ1-2, with 9 positions matching TRBD1. Germline V gene lookup returns CDR1 SGHRS and CDR2 YFSETQ. V lost 5 bases, J lost 0 bases, and 5 bases stayed unmatched. The CDR3 loop spans 15 amino acids. The DNA of the CDR3 is TGCGCCAGCAGGTGGGGACAGGGAACTAACTATGGCTACACCTTC. Encoded protein: CASRWGQGTNYGYTF.

In its sample, this clone was seen a few times. The chain uses TRBV19 and TRBJ1-1, with D unresolved. In germline, CDR1 is LNHDA, CDR2 SQIVND (reference sequence). The CDR3 is made up of 13 amino acids. V lost 5 bases to trimming and J lost 0 bases, with 7 bases between them. The CDR3 here is CASSAQVNTEAFF. The DNA of the CDR3 is TGTGCCAGTAGTGCGCAAGTGAACACTGAAGCTTTCTTT.

This sequence joins TRBV4-1 and TRBJ1-1; TRBD1 matches at 9 bases. The CDR3 spans 18 residues. The germline V gene has CDR1 MGHRA and CDR2 YSYEKL. The V segment lost 3 bases and the J segment 2 bases; nucleotides outside the gene matches: 13. The CDR3 loop reads CASSQESGQGGVNTEAFF. The DNA of the CDR3 is TGCGCCAGCAGCCAGGAGTCGGGACAGGGAGGGGTCAACACTGAAGCTTTCTTT.

This chain uses TRBV9 with TRBJ2-3; a weak D match, TRBD1 (5 bases). CDR3 length: 14 amino acids. Looked up from germline, CDR1 is SGDLS and CDR2 is YYNGEE. V lost 4 bases and J lost 2, with 11 bases in between. The DNA for the CDR3 is TGTGCCAGCAGCTTCCTCAGGGACACAGATACGCAGTATTTT. Translation: CASSFLRDTDTQYF.

A remark on this clone: The sample holds other DNA sequences that translate to the same CDR3. The V gene is TRBV5-6, the J gene TRBJ2-3; the D is unclear. There are 14 residues in the CDR3. Germline lookup yields CDR1 SGHDT and CDR2 YYEEEE. Trimming pared 4 bases from V and 2 bases from J, leaving 11 bases between. CDR3 nucleotide sequence: TGTGCCAGCAGCCTGTCCGGGTCCACAGATACGCAGTATTTT. This codes for CASSLSGSTDTQYF.

V usage is TRBV2 and J usage is TRBJ2-7, with 7 nucleotides matching TRBD1. Unmatched junction bases numbered 9, after V lost 8 bases and J lost 2 bases. The CDR3 runs 14 residues. Germline CDR1 SNHLY, CDR2 FYNNEI. CDR3 bases: TGTGCCAGCTCCGGAGACAGGGCTCCCTACGAGCAGTACTTC. Its protein product is CASSGDRAPYEQYF.

The V and J genes are TRBV6-5 and TRBJ1-2, with D possibly TRBD1 on 5 matching bases. Germline CDR1 reads MNHEY; CDR2 reads SVGAGI. The CDR3 covers 14 residues. V dropped 6 bases and J dropped 0 bases, with 11 bases sitting between them. CDR3 region: CASRHDRTNYGYTF. The CDR3 DNA follows: TGTGCCAGCAGACATGACAGAACTAACTATGGCTACACCTTC.

The chain combines TRBV6-1 with TRBJ1-5; 8 bases are a match to TRBD1. Germline values: CDR1 MNHNS, CDR2 SASEGT. V shed 1 base, J shed 0 bases, and the junction held 2 bases outside the gene matches. The CDR3 has 16 residues. The CDR3: CASSEDGQGSNQPQHF. DNA of the CDR3: TGTGCCAGCAGTGAAGACGGACAGGGTAGCAATCAGCCCCAGCATTTT.

The chain links TRBV6-5 to TRBJ1-6; tentatively, D is TRBD1 (5 bases). This CDR3 region has 15 residues. Trimming left V 6 bases short and J 9 bases short, with 18 bases between. In germline, CDR1 is MNHEY, CDR2 SVGAGI. CDR3 bases: TGTGCCAGCAGCCTCGGGGGGGAAATCGGTTCACCCCTCCACTTT. Protein sequence: CASSLGGEIGSPLHF.

V usage is TRBV7-9 and J usage is TRBJ1-3, with a possible D match to TRBD1 (6 bases). V was trimmed by 5 bases and J by 0 bases, leaving 14 bases between them. The CDR3 extends over 16 amino acids. Germline CDR1 is SEHNR and CDR2 is FQNEAQ (reference sequence). The CDR3 loop is CASSHRGAASGNTIYF. Written as DNA, the CDR3 is TGTGCCAGCAGCCACCGGGGGGCAGCCTCTGGAAACACCATATATTTT.

The rearrangement joins TRBV19 to TRBJ1-1; 7 bases map to TRBD1. CDR1 LNHDA and CDR2 SQIVND come from the germline V gene (reference sequence). The V gene end was trimmed by 7 bases and the J gene end by 5 bases; junction bases not matched to a gene: 7. There are 13 residues in the CDR3. The CDR3 DNA reads as TGTGCCAGTACCCGAACAGGGGTGACTGAAGCTTTCTTT. This codes for CASTRTGVTEAFF.

The chain combines TRBV19 with TRBJ1-2; possibly TRBD1 for D (5 bases). The ends were cut back, 5 bases at V and 4 bases at J, with 20 bases in the middle. The CDR3 has 16 residues. Germline CDR1 and CDR2: LNHDA and SQIVND (reference sequence). The CDR3 bases are TGTGCCAGTAGTCTCCGCCCGGGGGGAAAACGCTATGGCTACACCTTC. Protein: CASSLRPGGKRYGYTF.

This sequence joins TRBV4-2 and TRBJ1-6; 8 nucleotides agree with TRBD1. The CDR3 has 15 amino acids. J was trimmed by 9 bases and V by 4 bases; bases with no gene match: 8. From germline, CDR1 is LGHNA and CDR2 YNFKEQ. As DNA, the CDR3 is TGTGCCAGCAGCCCCGATCAGGGGGCCATTTCACCCCTCCACTTT. This encodes CASSPDQGAISPLHF.

The chain joins TRBV7-2 to TRBJ1-2, with 7 bases lining up with TRBD1. Germline V gene data show CDR1 as SGHTA and CDR2 as FQGNSA. Trimming took 5 bases from V and 3 from J; bases not matched to a gene: 6. CDR3 length equals 14 residues. The chain's CDR3 is CASSPHRGDYGYTF. In nucleotides, the CDR3 is TGTGCCAGCAGCCCCCACAGGGGAGACTATGGCTACACCTTC.

The rearrangement uses TRBV4-3 and TRBJ1-4, with D unclear. The ends were cut back, 1 base at V and 0 bases at J, with 6 bases in the middle. The germline V gene has CDR1 LGHNA and CDR2 YSLEER. This CDR3 contains 15 residues. CDR3 sequence (DNA): TGCGCCAGCAGCCAAGCCCAAACAACTAATGAAAAACTGTTTTTT. This codes for CASSQAQTTNEKLFF.

The chain recombines TRBV3-1 (or the pseudogene TRBV3-2) with TRBJ2-5; 12 bases align to TRBD2. Germline CDR1 reads LGHDT; CDR2 reads YNNKEL (reference sequence). The CDR3 consists of 16 residues. V gave up 4 bases and J gave up 2 bases; unmatched junction bases: 5. This CDR3 reads CASSRGLAGSQETQYF. The CDR3 DNA reads TGTGCCAGCAGCCGTGGACTAGCGGGGTCACAAGAGACCCAGTACTTC.

This chain joins TRBV7-3 and TRBJ2-2; TRBD1 agrees at 7 bases. The ends lost 5 bases at V and 1 base at J; junction bases unmatched: 7. The germline CDR1 and CDR2 sequences are SGHTA and FQGTGA. The CDR3 is 16 amino acids. The CDR3 bases are TGTGCCAGCAGCCCGAGGACAGGTGGGAACACCGGGGAGCTGTTTTTT. The encoded protein is CASSPRTGGNTGELFF.

This chain connects TRBV19 to TRBJ2-5; tentative D call: TRBD1 (5 bases). V lost 2 bases to trimming and J lost 6 bases, with 13 bases between them. The CDR3 has 14 residues. Germline CDR1 is LNHDA and CDR2 is SQIVND (reference sequence). The CDR3 region is CASSIQGEGKTQYF. Here the CDR3 DNA reads TGTGCCAGTAGTATACAGGGTGAAGGGAAGACCCAGTACTTC.

V gene TRBV11-2 combines with J gene TRBJ2-1; a possible D gene is TRBD2 (6 bases). The V end was cut by 2 bases, the J end by 3 bases, with 11 bases between. CDR1 is SGHAT, CDR2 FQNNGV, per germline. The CDR3 runs to 15 residues. CDR3 bases: TGTGCCAGCAGCTTAACCGGGACTTACTACAATGAGCAGTTCTTC. Its protein product is CASSLTGTYYNEQFF. Full variable domain (rest looked up from reference TRBV11-2 and TRBJ2-1): EAGVAQSPRYKIIEKRQSVAFWCNPISGHATLYWYQQILGQGPKLLIQFQNNGVVDDSQLPKDRFSAERLKGVDSTLKIQPAKLEDSAVYLCASSLTGTYYNEQFFGPGTRLTVL.

This chain's CDR3 is CSVEDWGGPYGYTF. The CDR3 DNA sequence: TGCAGCGTTGAAGATTGGGGGGGACCCTATGGCTACACCTTC. This chain joins TRBV29-1 and TRBJ1-2; a weak D match, TRBD1 (5 bases). V was cut by 0 bases and J by 4 bases, with 12 bases left in between. This CDR3 region has 14 residues. CDR1 and CDR2 (germline): SQVTM, ANQGSEA.

The J gene is TRBJ1-2, the V gene TRBV29-1; 9 bases are a match to TRBD1. Germline CDR1 reads SQVTM; CDR2 reads ANQGSEA. This CDR3 is 14 amino acids long. V was clipped by 7 bases and J by 7 bases; unmatched bases: 13. CDR3 sequence (DNA): TGCAGCGGATTACTAACCGACAGGGGGGTTGGCTACACCTTC. This translates into CSGLLTDRGVGYTF.

The chain joins TRBV4-3 to TRBJ1-3, with TRBD1 matching 8 bases. The germline V gene encodes CDR1 LGHNA and CDR2 YSLEER. The CDR3 has 17 amino acids. The V gene end was trimmed by 1 base and the J gene end by 2 bases; junction bases not matched to a gene: 7. The CDR3 loop is CASSQGRGPLTGNTIYF. DNA of the CDR3: TGCGCCAGCAGCCAAGGCAGGGGGCCATTGACTGGAAACACCATATATTTT.

The CDR3 DNA follows: TGTGCCAGCAGCTTAGGCTCCCAGGGGAACTATGGCTACACCTTC. It specifies CASSLGSQGNYGYTF. This rearrangement joins TRBV7-6 to TRBJ1-2, with D perhaps matching TRBD1 (6 bases). The germline V gene encodes CDR1 SGHVS and CDR2 FNYEAQ. The CDR3 is made up of 15 amino acids. Trimming took 1 base from V and 2 from J, leaving 11 bases between them. Looking up the rest from reference TRBV7-6 and TRBJ1-2 gives the full variable domain: GAGVSQSPRYKVTKRGQDVALRCDPISGHVSLYWYRQALGQGPEFLTYFNYEAQQDKSGLPNDRFSAERPEGSISTLTIQRTEQRDSAMYRCASSLGSQGNYGYTFGSGTRLTVV.

This sequence joins TRBV7-2 and TRBJ1-2, with 8 nucleotides matching TRBD1. Germline CDR1 is SGHTA and CDR2 is FQGNSA. The V segment lost 5 bases and the J segment 4 bases; nucleotides outside the gene matches: 6. The CDR3 runs 14 residues. The CDR3 spells CASSQTGQVYGYTF. The DNA of the CDR3 is TGTGCCAGCAGCCAAACGGGACAGGTCTATGGCTACACCTTC.